This T cell receptor beta chain was recovered during a study of read filtering for tumor transcriptome and immune sequencing (TCRdb year 2020). Study-level background: The cohort had roughly 17 male and 15 or so female patients with a mean age of roughly 64 years, ranging from roughly 45 to 80. By revised international staging, eight or nine patients were R-ISS I, 16 were R-ISS II and 7 were R-ISS III. Whole-transcriptome libraries were prepared with the TruSeq RNA Access Library Prep Kit after DNase treatment. TCR-region mapped reads per sample ranged from about 4.05 to 11 million with IR-seq versus only about 80 to 1,300 with RNA-seq. Using the same bone marrow samples, the study ran both targeted immune repertoire sequencing and bulk whole-transcriptome sequencing and then compared the TCR repertoires from each method. As a main aim, a read-filtering strategy for immune repertoire data was addressed, with the specific question being whether clonotypes supported by a single read should be removed. The full study reports these points: Removing single-read clonotypes increased the correlation between IR-seq and RNA-seq shared clonotype proportions. Single-read clonotypes made up about four fifths of clonotypes but roughly 3.2% of total reads in IR-seq, and less than 75% of clonotypes and approximately 42% of reads in RNA-seq. Clonotypes were captured by IR-seq at much higher depth and more reliably than by RNA-seq, and smaller IR-seq throughput was sufficient for identification of most shared clonotypes. The sorted CD138-negative fraction was composed of a mixed bone marrow immune population rather than of purified T cells.

TCR libraries were built from 400 to 450 ng RNA with the Immunoverse kit, using molecular barcoded adaptors covering alpha/delta and beta/gamma chains. TCR library preparation used the same RNA that was used for transcriptome sequencing. Sequencing of the TCR libraries was done on an Illumina HiSeq 4000 with 2 x 150 cycles. The published analysis was carried out like this. Using MiXCR, which included quality filtering and error correction, TCR reads were aligned to human V, D, J and C references and then assembled into CDR3 clonotypes. The tcR package in R was used to analyze clonotype counts and gene usage diversity. Raw mapping reads were checked after the RNA-seq reads had been mapped by STAR aligner version 2.5.3a onto the human GRCh37 genome. To test the effect of sequencing depth on detected clonotypes, IR-seq fastq files were randomly downsampled using Seqtk 1.3. In TCRdb, the public reads were trimmed at Q25 with fastp and aligned with MiXCR, with productive beta chains retained. Each entry merges the rows of one CDR3 protein and shows their most common DNA and genes. TCRdb's processing, not the study's, gives the V and J calls here. Counted in this sample were approximately 140,000 distinct CDR3 sequences; approximately 13% of them appeared once. The ten largest clonotypes hold 7% to 9% of the sample.

Each patient had bone marrow sampled at the time of active disease. Isolation of bone marrow mononuclear cells was performed by Ficoll-Hypaque density gradient centrifugation. Myeloma plasma cells were removed and CD138-negative cells were collected by negative selection after labeling with CD138 magnetic microbeads on a MACS separator. Purity of the isolated cells was checked by flow cytometry on an Attune NxT using CD138 antibodies. Total RNA was extracted with TRIzol reagent and quantified with a NanoDrop spectrophotometer. Paired RNA-seq and IR-seq were performed on the CD138-negative bone marrow sample of each patient. In the case of this clonotype: The antigen it recognizes is unknown. No per-base quality is available; no much larger clone lies one base away.

According to the germline V gene, CDR1 reads SGHVS and CDR2 reads FNYEAQ. Trimming removed 5 bases from V and 5 bases from J, leaving 18 bases between the germline ends. Including cysteine and phenylalanine, the CDR3 has 15 amino acids. Only the CDR3 region is kept as DNA, spanning 45 bases read in frame from base 1. Sequencing used a population of CD138-negative cells sorted from bone marrow. Taken with the paper, the label for cell subset or site translates to: bone marrow mononuclear cells depleted of CD138+ plasma/myeloma cells by negative magnetic selection. This sequence uses TRBV7-6 and TRBJ1-1; perhaps TRBD1 is the D gene, with 6 bases matching. The clonotype originates from a donor at least 40 years old with multiple myeloma. The nucleotides are TGTGCCAGCAGCAAACCGGGACACCCGAGGACTGAAGCTTTCTTT. It translates to CASSKPGHPRTEAFF.